Included here is one T cell receptor (beta chain) sequence, with context. Antigen unknown. This CDR3 contains 16 residues. Trimming left V 8 bases short and J 2 bases short, with 19 bases between. CDR1 LGHNA and CDR2 YSLEER come from the germline V gene. This specimen belongs to a study of cytomegalovirus exposure and HLA in healthy donors. Across the study: Within an early data release were 85 million or so unique TCRs drawn from HLA-typed donors.

PCR employed 60 Vbeta and 13 Jbeta primers. In the authors' workflow: In a later analysis, the count reached 74 million or so unique TCR beta chains, with approximately 10 million shared. Some clones are missing from TCRdb's copy, which holds only in-frame ones; the method was immunoSEQ multiplex PCR. V, J and clone size are those of that table, while D and trimming were read from the DNA. The profile covers about 130,000 clones, with about 72% appearing a single time and approximately 1.5% taken by the ten largest. At the time of sampling, donors were nominally healthy, though unrecorded immune exposures were likely. Whole-study results and caveats: Later analysis identified a missense DCLRE1C variant that was linked to TCR beta V- and J-gene trimming.

Sample: PBMCs. V is TRBV4-3 and J is TRBJ1-5; D gene uncertain. The TCR comes from a man between 25 and 39 years old in good health and CMV-seropositive. In DNA form, the CDR3 reads TGCGCCAGCCGCCGCGAGCTCGAAGCTGGCAATCAGCCCCAGCATTTT. Protein: CASRRELEAGNQPQHF.